These 10 T cell receptor beta chains came from one sample sequenced in a study of PD-L1 blockade in urothelial cancer. The repertoire was sequenced with immunoSEQ multiplex PCR; TCRdb's copy has only in-frame clones and lacks some. Of more than 75,000 clones in the sample, over 80% were seen once. As to time point: pretreatment peripheral blood. This material consisted of PBMCs, taken around atezolizumab (anti-PD-L1) treatment. These receptors came from a man aged 55-75 years with urothelial cancer.

The chain combines TRBV30 with TRBJ1-6, with D perhaps matching TRBD1 (6 bases). Trimming pared 3 bases from V and 5 bases from J, leaving 8 bases between. The CDR3 runs to 13 residues. Germline CDR1 is GTSNPN and CDR2 is SVGIG (reference sequence). Here the CDR3 reads CAWRQGHNSPLHF. Written as DNA, the CDR3 is TGTGCCTGGAGACAGGGCCATAATTCACCCCTCCACTTT.

This clone is a singleton in its sample. The rearrangement joins TRBV2 to TRBJ2-2; D may be TRBD1 (6 bases). V shed 9 bases and J shed 1 base, with 15 bases lying between them. CDR1 and CDR2 (germline): SNHLY, FYNNEI. This CDR3 comprises 15 residues. The CDR3 sequence is CASGTAQGNTGELFF. CDR3 coding DNA: TGTGCCAGTGGGACCGCACAGGGGAACACCGGGGAGCTGTTTTTT.

The chain is built from TRBV9 and TRBJ2-7; 11 bases map to TRBD2. The germline V gene encodes CDR1 SGDLS and CDR2 YYNGEE. The trim removed 0 bases at V and 2 bases at J, leaving 4 bases unmatched. This CDR3 contains 16 residues. CDR3 nucleotides: TGTGCCAGCAGCGTAGAGGGACTAGCGGATCCCTACGAGCAGTACTTC. Its protein is CASSVEGLADPYEQYF.

This sequence joins TRBV29-1 and TRBJ2-3; 11 bases are shared with TRBD2. The V and J ends lost 7 bases and 3 bases, in that order; junction bases with no gene match: 9. CDR1 SQVTM and CDR2 ANQGSEA come from the germline V gene. The CDR3 spans 15 residues. CDR3 protein: CSALLAGVWTDTQYF. For the CDR3, the DNA is TGCAGCGCCCTACTAGCGGGAGTTTGGACAGATACGCAGTATTTT.

V usage is TRBV5-6 and J usage is TRBJ1-3, with D perhaps TRBD1 (6 bases). Trimming took off 4 bases at V and 2 bases at J, with 13 bases between the two ends. Per germline, CDR1 SGHDT and CDR2 YYEEEE. The CDR3 has 15 residues. CDR3 nucleotide sequence: TGTGCCAGCAGCCCCGCGGGGGCGGCTGGAAACACCATATATTTT. Its protein product is CASSPAGAAGNTIYF. The whole variable domain, filled in from reference TRBV5-6 and TRBJ1-3, reads DAGVTQSPTHLIKTRGQQVTLRCSPKSGHDTVSWYQQALGQGPQFIFQYYEEEERQRGNFPDRFSGHQFPNYSSELNVNALLLGDSALYLCASSPAGAAGNTIYFGEGSWLTVV.

This CDR3 reads CASSPQTGPADTQYF. DNA of the CDR3: TGTGCCAGCAGCCCTCAGACAGGGCCAGCAGATACGCAGTATTTT. The chain combines TRBV7-3 with TRBJ2-3, with 7 bases that match TRBD1. Germline-derived CDR1 and CDR2 are SGHTA and FQGTGA. This CDR3 is 15 amino acids long. The J segment lost 4 bases and the V segment lost 5 bases, leaving 9 bases of the junction unmatched.

The rearrangement uses TRBV30 and TRBJ1-6; perhaps TRBD1 as D (5 bases). The CDR3 is made up of 13 amino acids. In germline, CDR1 is GTSNPN, CDR2 SVGIG (reference sequence). V dropped 2 bases and J dropped 8 bases, with 10 bases sitting between them. CDR3 protein: CAWSLGGDSPLHF. Written as DNA, the CDR3 is TGTGCCTGGAGTCTTGGGGGGGATTCACCCCTCCACTTT.

This chain links TRBV19 with TRBJ2-5, with 10 bases fitting TRBD2. This CDR3 spans 16 amino acids. Germline CDR1 reads LNHDA; CDR2 reads SQIVND (reference sequence). Germline trimming cut 3 bases from V and 5 bases from J; bases unmatched to any gene: 9. In DNA form, the CDR3 reads TGTGCCAGTAGTATTCGAAGCGGGAGGGCCCGGGAGACCCAGTACTTC. Its translation: CASSIRSGRARETQYF.

The chain joins TRBV18 to TRBJ2-3; 8 bases are a match to TRBD1. Germline V gene data show CDR1 as KGHSH and CDR2 as LQKENI. The CDR3 runs 16 residues. V shed 1 base and J 4 bases; nucleotides not matched to a gene: 7. The CDR3 DNA sequence: TGTGCCAGCTCACCACGGAGGTCAGGGGGCGCAGATACGCAGTATTTT. It codes for CASSPRRSGGADTQYF.

This chain's CDR3 is CASSFQLEGNTIYF. CDR3 bases: TGTGCCAGCAGTTTTCAACTGGAGGGAAACACCATATATTTT. The chain recombines TRBV28 with TRBJ1-3; D is unclear. Germline V CDR1 and CDR2: MDHEN, SYDVKM. Trimming took off 3 bases at V and 4 bases at J, with 10 bases between the two ends. The length of the CDR3 is 14 residues.